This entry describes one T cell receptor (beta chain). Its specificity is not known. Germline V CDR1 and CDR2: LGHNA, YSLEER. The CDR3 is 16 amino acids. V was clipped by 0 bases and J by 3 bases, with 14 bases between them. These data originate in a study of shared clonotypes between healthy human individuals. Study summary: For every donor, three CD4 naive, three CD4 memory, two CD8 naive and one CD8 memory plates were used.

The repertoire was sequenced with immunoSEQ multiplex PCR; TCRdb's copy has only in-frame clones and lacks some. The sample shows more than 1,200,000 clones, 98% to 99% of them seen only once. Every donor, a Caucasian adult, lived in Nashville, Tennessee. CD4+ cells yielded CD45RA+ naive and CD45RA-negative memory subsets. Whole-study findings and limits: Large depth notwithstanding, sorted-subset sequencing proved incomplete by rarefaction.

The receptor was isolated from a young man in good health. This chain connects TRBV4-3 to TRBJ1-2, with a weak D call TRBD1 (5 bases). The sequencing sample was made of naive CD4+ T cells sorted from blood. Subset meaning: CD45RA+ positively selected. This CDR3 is CASSQDLGWGDYGYTF. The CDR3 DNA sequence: TGCGCCAGCAGCCAAGATTTGGGTTGGGGGGACTATGGCTACACCTTC.